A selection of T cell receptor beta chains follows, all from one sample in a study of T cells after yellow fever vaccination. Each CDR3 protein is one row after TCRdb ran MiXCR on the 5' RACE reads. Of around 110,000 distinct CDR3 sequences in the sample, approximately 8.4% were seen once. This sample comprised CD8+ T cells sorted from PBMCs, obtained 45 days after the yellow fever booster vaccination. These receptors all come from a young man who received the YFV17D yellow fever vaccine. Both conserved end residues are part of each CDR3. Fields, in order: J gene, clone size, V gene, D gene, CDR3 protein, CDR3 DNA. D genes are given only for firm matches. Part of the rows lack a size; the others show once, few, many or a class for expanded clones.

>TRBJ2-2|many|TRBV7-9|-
CAGGGQIASDTGELFF
TGTGCGGGCGGGGGACAAATCGCTAGCGACACCGGGGAGCTGTTTTTT
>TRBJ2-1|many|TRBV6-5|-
CALSLGEQFF
TGTGCCTTAAGCCTAGGTGAGCAGTTCTTC
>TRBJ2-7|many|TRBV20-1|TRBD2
CSAGSPGLADYEQYF
TGCAGTGCTGGTAGCCCGGGACTAGCGGACTACGAGCAGTACTTC
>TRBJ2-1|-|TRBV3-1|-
CASSQVASGGNEQFF
TGTGCCAGCAGCCAAGTAGCGAGCGGAGGAAATGAGCAGTTCTTC
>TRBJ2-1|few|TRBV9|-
CASSVRGSLEQFF
TGTGCCAGCAGCGTGAGGGGGAGTCTTGAGCAGTTCTTC
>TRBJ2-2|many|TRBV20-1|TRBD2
CSAHSGRALAGELFF
TGCAGTGCTCACAGCGGGAGGGCCTTGGCCGGGGAGCTGTTTTTT
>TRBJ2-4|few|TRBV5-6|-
CASSSSLAKNIQYF
TGTGCCAGCAGCTCTTCACTAGCCAAAAACATTCAGTACTTC
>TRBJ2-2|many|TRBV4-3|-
CASSQDRAGTNTGELFF
TGCGCCAGCAGCCAAGATCGGGCGGGCACTAACACCGGGGAGCTGTTTTTT
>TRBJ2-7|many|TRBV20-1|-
CSASQQRSYEQYF
TGCAGTGCTAGTCAGCAACGTTCCTACGAGCAGTACTTC
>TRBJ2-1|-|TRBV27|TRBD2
CASSLLAGGPSYNEQFF
TGTGCCAGCAGCCTACTAGCGGGAGGGCCATCCTACAATGAGCAGTTCTTC
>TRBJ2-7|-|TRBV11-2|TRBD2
CASSFPPLAGVEQYF
TGTGCCAGCAGCTTCCCACCTTTAGCGGGAGTCGAGCAGTACTTC
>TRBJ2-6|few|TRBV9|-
CASSEDPQGLSSGANVLTF
TGTGCCAGCAGCGAGGACCCGCAGGGCCTTAGCTCTGGGGCCAACGTCCTGACTTTC
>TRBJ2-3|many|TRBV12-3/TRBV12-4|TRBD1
CASRLGQGAYSTDTQYF
TGTGCCAGCAGGCTGGGACAGGGGGCTTACAGCACAGATACGCAGTATTTT
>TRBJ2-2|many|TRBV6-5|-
CASSYLLGGNSNTGELFF
TGTGCCAGCAGTTACCTCCTAGGGGGGAACTCGAACACCGGGGAGCTGTTTTTT
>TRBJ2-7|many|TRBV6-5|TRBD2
CASSYAGEGYEQYF
TGTGCCAGCAGTTACGCCGGGGAGGGCTACGAGCAGTACTTC
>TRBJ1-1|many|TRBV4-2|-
CASSQDLLGVGGGTEAFF
TGTGCCAGCAGCCAAGATCTCCTCGGAGTTGGTGGAGGAACTGAAGCTTTCTTT
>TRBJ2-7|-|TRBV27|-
CASSLGVVGEQYF
TGTGCCAGCAGTTTAGGAGTGGTCGGCGAGCAGTACTTC
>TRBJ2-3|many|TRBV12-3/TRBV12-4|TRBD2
CASGVSGSGGTDTQYF
TGTGCCAGCGGGGTTAGCGGGAGTGGTGGCACAGATACGCAGTATTTT
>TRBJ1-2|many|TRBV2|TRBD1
CASSGDRASDGYTF
TGTGCCAGCAGTGGGGACAGGGCAAGCGATGGCTACACCTTC
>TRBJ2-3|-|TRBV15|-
CATIPSEGSTDTQYF
TGTGCCACCATCCCGAGTGAGGGAAGCACAGATACGCAGTATTTT
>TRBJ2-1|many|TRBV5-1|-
CASSSLSPDEQFF
TGCGCCAGCAGCTCGCTTAGTCCCGATGAGCAGTTCTTC
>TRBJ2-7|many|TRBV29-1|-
CSGERDGEQYF
TGCAGCGGTGAGCGAGATGGCGAGCAGTACTTC
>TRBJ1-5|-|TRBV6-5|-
CASSYRAGSNQPQHF
TGTGCCAGCAGTTATCGAGCGGGTAGCAATCAGCCCCAGCATTTT
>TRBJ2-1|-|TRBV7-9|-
CASSLGLFNEQFF
TGTGCCAGCAGCCTGGGACTTTTCAATGAGCAGTTCTTC
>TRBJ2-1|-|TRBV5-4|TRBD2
CASSLLSSGDNEQFF
TGTGCCAGCAGCTTGTTGTCTAGCGGAGACAATGAGCAGTTCTTC
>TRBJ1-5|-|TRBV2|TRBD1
CASSENFPLGPFDRGENQPQHF
TGTGCCAGCAGTGAAAATTTTCCGTTGGGCCCGTTCGACAGGGGCGAAAATCAGCCCCAGCATTTT
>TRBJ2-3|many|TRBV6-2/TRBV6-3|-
CASSYPTDSTDTQYF
TGTGCCAGCAGTTACCCGACAGATAGCACAGATACGCAGTATTTT
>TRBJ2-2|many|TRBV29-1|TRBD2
CSVEDLSGGRATGELFF
TGCAGCGTTGAAGATCTTAGCGGCGGGAGGGCCACCGGGGAGCTGTTTTTT
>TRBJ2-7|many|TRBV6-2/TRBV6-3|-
CASSPGADMEEQYF
TGTGCCAGCAGTCCAGGGGCGGATATGGAGGAGCAGTACTTC
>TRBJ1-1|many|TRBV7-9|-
CASSFVAGEAFF
TGTGCCAGCAGCTTTGTTGCTGGGGAAGCTTTCTTT
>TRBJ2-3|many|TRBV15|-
CATSSRRSGDTQYF
TGTGCCACCAGCAGTCGCCGTAGTGGAGATACGCAGTATTTT
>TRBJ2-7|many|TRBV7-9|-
CASSLFPGASYEQYF
TGTGCCAGCAGCTTATTCCCCGGGGCCTCCTACGAGCAGTACTTC
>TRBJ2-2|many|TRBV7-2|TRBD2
CASSPLWGLAKNTGELFF
TGTGCCAGCAGCCCCTTGTGGGGACTAGCGAAGAACACCGGGGAGCTGTTTTTT
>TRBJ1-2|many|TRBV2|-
CASWDRRANYGYTF
TGTGCCAGTTGGGACCGCCGAGCTAACTATGGCTACACCTTC
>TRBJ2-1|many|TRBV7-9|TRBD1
CASSSTQGTGWDEQFF
TGTGCCAGCAGCTCTACCCAAGGGACAGGGTGGGATGAGCAGTTCTTC
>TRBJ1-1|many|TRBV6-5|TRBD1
CASSIGQDTEAFF
TGTGCCAGCAGTATAGGACAGGACACTGAAGCTTTCTTT
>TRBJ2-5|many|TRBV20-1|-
CSARDGTTYQETQYF
TGCAGTGCTCGAGACGGGACGACCTACCAAGAGACCCAGTACTTC
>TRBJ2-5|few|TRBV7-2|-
CASSLVVGGRETQYF
TGTGCCAGCAGCTTAGTCGTAGGGGGGCGGGAGACCCAGTACTTC
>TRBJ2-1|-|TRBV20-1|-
CSASQGVEQFF
TGCAGTGCTAGTCAAGGGGTTGAGCAGTTCTTC
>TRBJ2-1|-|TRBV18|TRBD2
CASSRGTSPRDEQFF
TGTGCCAGCTCCCGGGGGACTAGCCCAAGGGATGAGCAGTTCTTC
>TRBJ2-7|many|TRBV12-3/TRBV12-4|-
CASSLEQGFPNYEQYF
TGTGCCAGCAGTTTAGAGCAGGGGTTTCCCAACTACGAGCAGTACTTC
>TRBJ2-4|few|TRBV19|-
CASSRPEGHAKNIQYF
TGTGCCAGTAGTCGCCCGGAGGGACACGCCAAAAACATTCAGTACTTC
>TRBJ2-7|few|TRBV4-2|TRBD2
CASSQEASGTVYEQYF
TGTGCCAGCAGCCAAGAAGCTAGCGGGACTGTCTACGAGCAGTACTTC
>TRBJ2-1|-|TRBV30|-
CALAPNEQFF
TGTGCCCTAGCCCCCAATGAGCAGTTCTTC
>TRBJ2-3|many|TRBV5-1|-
CASSLEDPGTDTQYF
TGCGCCAGCAGCTTGGAAGATCCAGGCACAGATACGCAGTATTTT
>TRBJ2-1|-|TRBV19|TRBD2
CASTPTLGLAGGGNEQFF
TGTGCCAGTACTCCAACGTTGGGACTAGCGGGAGGAGGAAATGAGCAGTTCTTC
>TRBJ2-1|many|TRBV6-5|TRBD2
CASSYSLAGALVNEQFF
TGTGCCAGCAGTTATTCTTTAGCGGGAGCTTTGGTAAATGAGCAGTTCTTC
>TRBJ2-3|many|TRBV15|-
CATSRGQGFINTDTQYF
TGTGCCACCAGCAGAGGTCAGGGGTTTATTAATACAGATACGCAGTATTTT
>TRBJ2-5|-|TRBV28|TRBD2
CASSLLAGLETQYF
TGTGCCAGCAGTTTACTAGCGGGCTTGGAGACCCAGTACTTC